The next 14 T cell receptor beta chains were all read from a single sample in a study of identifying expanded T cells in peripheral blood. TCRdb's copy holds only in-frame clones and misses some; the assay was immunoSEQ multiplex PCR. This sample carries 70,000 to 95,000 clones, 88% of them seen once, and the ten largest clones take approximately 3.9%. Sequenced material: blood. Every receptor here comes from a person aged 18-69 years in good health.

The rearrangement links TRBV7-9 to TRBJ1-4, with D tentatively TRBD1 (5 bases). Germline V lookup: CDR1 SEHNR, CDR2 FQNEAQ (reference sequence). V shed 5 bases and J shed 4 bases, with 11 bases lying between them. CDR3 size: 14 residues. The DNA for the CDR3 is TGTGCCAGCAGCCTCAGGGCCGTTAATGAAAAACTGTTTTTT. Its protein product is CASSLRAVNEKLFF.

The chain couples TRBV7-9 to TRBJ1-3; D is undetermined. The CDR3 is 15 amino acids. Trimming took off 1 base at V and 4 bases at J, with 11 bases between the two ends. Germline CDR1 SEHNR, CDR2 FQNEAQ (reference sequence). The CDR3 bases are TGTGCCAGCAGCTTAGTCGATCCTGGAGGAAACACCATATATTTT. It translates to CASSLVDPGGNTIYF.

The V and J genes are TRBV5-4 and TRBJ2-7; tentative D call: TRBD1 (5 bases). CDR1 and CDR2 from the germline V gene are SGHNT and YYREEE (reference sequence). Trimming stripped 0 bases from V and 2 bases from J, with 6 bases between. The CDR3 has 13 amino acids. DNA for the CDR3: TGTGCCAGCAGCTTGGCAGGGACCTACGAGCAGTACTTC. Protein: CASSLAGTYEQYF.

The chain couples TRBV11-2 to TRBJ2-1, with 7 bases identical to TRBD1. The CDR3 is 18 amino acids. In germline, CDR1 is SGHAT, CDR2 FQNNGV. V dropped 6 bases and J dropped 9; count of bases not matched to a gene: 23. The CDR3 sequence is CASRLVGFTAGQVTEQFF. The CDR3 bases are TGTGCCAGCAGGCTAGTTGGCTTTACCGCAGGACAGGTGACTGAGCAGTTCTTC.

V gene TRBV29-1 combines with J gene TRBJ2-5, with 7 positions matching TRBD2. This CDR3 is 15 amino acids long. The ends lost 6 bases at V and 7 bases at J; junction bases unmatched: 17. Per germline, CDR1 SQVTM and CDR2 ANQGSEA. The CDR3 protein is CSVNYLGTTGGTQYF. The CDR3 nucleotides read TGCAGCGTCAACTATCTCGGGACGACGGGAGGGACCCAGTACTTC.

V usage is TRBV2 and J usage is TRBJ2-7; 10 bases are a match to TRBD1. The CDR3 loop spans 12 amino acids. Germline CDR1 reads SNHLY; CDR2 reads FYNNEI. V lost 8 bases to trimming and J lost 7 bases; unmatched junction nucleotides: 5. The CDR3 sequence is CASGRTGGEQYF. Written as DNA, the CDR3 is TGTGCCAGCGGTAGGACAGGGGGTGAGCAGTACTTC.

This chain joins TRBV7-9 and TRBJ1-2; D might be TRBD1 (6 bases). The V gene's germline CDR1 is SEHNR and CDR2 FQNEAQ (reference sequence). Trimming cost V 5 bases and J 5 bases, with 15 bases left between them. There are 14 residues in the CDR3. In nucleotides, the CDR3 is TGTGCCAGCAGCCCGCCTGGACAGAGGTATGGCTACACCTTC. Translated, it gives CASSPPGQRYGYTF. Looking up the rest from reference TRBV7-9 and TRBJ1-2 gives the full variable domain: DTGVSQNPRHKITKRGQNVTFRCDPISEHNRLYWYRQTLGQGPEFLTYFQNEAQLEKSRLLSDRFSAERPKGSFSTLEIQRTEQGDSAMYLCASSPPGQRYGYTFGSGTRLTVV.

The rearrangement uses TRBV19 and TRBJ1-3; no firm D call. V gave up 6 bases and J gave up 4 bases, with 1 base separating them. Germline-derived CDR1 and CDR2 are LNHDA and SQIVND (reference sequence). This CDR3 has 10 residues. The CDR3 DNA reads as TGTGCCAGTAGAGGAAACACCATATATTTT. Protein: CASRGNTIYF.

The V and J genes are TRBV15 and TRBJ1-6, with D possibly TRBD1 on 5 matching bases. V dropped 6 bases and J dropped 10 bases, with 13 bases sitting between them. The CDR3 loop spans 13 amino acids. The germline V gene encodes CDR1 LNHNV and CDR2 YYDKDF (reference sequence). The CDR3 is CATSEGWGSPLHF. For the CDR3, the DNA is TGTGCCACCAGTGAGGGGTGGGGCTCACCCCTCCACTTT.

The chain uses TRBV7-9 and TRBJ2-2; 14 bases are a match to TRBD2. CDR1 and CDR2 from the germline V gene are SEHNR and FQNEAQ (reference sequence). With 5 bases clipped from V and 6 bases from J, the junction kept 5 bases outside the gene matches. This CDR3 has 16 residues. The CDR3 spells CASSTGLAGESGELFF. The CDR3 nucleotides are TGTGCCAGCAGCACGGGACTAGCGGGAGAATCCGGGGAGCTGTTTTTT.

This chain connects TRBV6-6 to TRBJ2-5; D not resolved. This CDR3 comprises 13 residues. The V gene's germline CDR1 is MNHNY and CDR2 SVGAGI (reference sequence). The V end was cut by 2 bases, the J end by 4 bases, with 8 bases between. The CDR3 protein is CASSYRVGETQYF. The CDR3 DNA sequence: TGTGCCAGCAGTTACAGGGTTGGAGAGACCCAGTACTTC.

The CDR3 region is CASSLDRGLLPFF. In nucleotides, the CDR3 is TGTGCCAGCAGCTTGGACAGGGGGCTCTTGCCTTTCTTT. The rearrangement uses TRBV5-6 and TRBJ1-1, with 9 bases lining up with TRBD1. The CDR3 loop spans 13 amino acids. Germline V CDR1 and CDR2: SGHDT, YYEEEE. J lost 12 bases, V lost 0 bases, and 6 bases had no gene match.

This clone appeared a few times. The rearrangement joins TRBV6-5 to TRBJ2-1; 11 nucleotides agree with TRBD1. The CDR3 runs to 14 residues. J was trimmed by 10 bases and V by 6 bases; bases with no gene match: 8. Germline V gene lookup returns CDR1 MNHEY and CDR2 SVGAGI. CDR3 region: CASSLGTGGREQFF. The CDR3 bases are TGTGCCAGCAGCCTGGGGACAGGGGGACGGGAGCAGTTCTTC.

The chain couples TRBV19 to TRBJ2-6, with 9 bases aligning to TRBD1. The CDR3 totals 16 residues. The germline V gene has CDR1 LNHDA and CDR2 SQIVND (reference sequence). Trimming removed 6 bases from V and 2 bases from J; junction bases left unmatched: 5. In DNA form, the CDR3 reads TGTGCCAGTAGCCAGGGGACAGGGACTGGGGCCAACGTCCTGACTTTC. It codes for CASSQGTGTGANVLTF.